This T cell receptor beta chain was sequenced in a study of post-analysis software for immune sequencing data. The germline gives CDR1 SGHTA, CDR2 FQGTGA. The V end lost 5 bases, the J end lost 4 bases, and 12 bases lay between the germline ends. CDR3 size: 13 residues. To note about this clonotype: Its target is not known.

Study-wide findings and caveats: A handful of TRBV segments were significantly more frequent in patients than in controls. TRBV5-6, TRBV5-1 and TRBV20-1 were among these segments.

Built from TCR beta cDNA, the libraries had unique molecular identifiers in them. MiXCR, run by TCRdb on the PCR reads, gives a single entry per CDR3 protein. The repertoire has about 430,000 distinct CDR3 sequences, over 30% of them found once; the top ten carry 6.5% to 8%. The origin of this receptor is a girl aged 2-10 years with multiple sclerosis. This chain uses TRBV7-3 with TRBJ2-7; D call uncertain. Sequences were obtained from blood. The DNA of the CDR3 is TGTGCCAGCAGCCCAATGGGGAATTACGAGCAGTACTTC. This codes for CASSPMGNYEQYF.